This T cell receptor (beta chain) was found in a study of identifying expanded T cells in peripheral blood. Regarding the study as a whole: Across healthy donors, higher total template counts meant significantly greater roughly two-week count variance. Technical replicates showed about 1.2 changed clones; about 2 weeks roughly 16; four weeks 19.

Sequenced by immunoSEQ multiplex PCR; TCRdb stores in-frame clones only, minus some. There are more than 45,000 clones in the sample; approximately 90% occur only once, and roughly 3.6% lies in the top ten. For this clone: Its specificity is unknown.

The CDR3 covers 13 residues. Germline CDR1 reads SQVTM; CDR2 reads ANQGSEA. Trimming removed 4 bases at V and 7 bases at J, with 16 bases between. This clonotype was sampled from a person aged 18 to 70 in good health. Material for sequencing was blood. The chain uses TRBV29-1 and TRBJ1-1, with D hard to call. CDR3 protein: CSVALQEGFEAFF. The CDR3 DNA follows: TGCAGCGTTGCCCTGCAGGAGGGATTTGAAGCTTTCTTT.